The present T cell receptor (beta chain) was sequenced within a study of response to subunit inactivated influenza vaccine. Study-wide results and caveats: That few new T cells are recruited by each seasonal influenza vaccination was the authors' suggestion.

The V and J ends lost 11 bases and 1 base, in that order; junction bases with no gene match: 13. The CDR3 spans 15 residues. The germline gives CDR1 ENHRY, CDR2 SYGVKD. MiXCR, applied by TCRdb to the RT-PCR reads, yields one record per CDR3 protein. The table shows fewer than 700,000 distinct CDR3 sequences, with over 10% occurring only once. This clonotype was counted only a few times. Its specificity is not known. J is TRBJ1-1 and V is TRBV10-3; 7 bases align to TRBD1. The sequences come from PBMCs from blood, collected about 40 days after vaccination. The receptor was isolated from a man aged 50 to 60 who received an inactivated influenza vaccine. The CDR3 loop reads CASAGQGGTNTEAFF. CDR3 sequence (DNA): TGTGCCTCTGCGGGGCAGGGGGGGACGAACACTGAAGCTTTCTTT.